This TCR beta chain was identified during a study of regulatory T cells in long-lasting Graves disease. Study outcomes and limitations: Favored gene segments in persistent disease were TRBV28, TRBJ1-2 and TRBJ2-5.

Assembly of TCR beta libraries relied on iRepertoire HTBI primers together with Arm-PCR of CDR3 regions. In the authors' workflow: Among the samples, roughly 65 TRBV and around 13 TRBJ segments were identified. TCRdb itself ran the multiplex PCR reads through MiXCR, one entry per CDR3 protein. These V and J calls rely on TCRdb rather than the paper's analysis. Of under 400,000 distinct CDR3 sequences listed, 16% are singletons. Time point here: newly diagnosed GD, antithyroid drugs for less than 3 months. PBMCs provided the RNA from which the TCR library was made. As for this clonotype: Antigen specificity is unknown.

Germline CDR1 reads MDHEN; CDR2 reads SYDVKM. Trimming cost V 5 bases and J 2 bases; bases outside gene matches: 3. This CDR3 spans 14 amino acids. These data were likewise used in another study, on T cells in Graves' hyperthyroidism and ophthalmopathy.

The chain recombines TRBV28 with TRBJ1-3; TRBD1 matches 7 bases. Specimen: peripheral blood mononuclear cells (PBMCs), collected at new diagnosis, from a patient treated with antithyroid drugs. This receptor was obtained from a middle-aged man with Graves disease. The CDR3 spells CASSPDRAGNTIYF. The CDR3 DNA follows: TGTGCCAGCAGTCCAGACAGGGCTGGAAACACCATATATTTT.